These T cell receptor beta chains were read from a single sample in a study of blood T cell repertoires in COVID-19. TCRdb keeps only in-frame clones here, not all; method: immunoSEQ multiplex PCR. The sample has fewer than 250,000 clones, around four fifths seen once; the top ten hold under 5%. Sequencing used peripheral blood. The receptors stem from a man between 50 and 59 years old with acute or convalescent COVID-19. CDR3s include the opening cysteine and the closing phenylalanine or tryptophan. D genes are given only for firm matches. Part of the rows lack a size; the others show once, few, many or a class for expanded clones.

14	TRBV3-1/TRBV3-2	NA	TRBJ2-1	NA	TGTGCCAGCAGCCAAGATAGGACAGTCAATGAGCAGTTCTTC	CASSQDRTVNEQFF
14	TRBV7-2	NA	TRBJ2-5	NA	TGTGCCAGCAGCTCAAGACAAATCCAAGAGACCCAGTACTTC	CASSSRQIQETQYF
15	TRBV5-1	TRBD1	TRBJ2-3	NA	TGCGCCAGCAGCCTGACAGGGGGCGGCACAGATACGCAGTATTTT	CASSLTGGGTDTQYF
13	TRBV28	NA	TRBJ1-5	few	TGTGCCAGCGAGCCGGGAGGGAGGGGTACCCAGCATTTT	CASEPGGRGTQHF
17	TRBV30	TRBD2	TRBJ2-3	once	TGTGCCTGGGGTACCGAGTCCGGGACTAGTCTCACAGATACGCAGTATTTT	CAWGTESGTSLTDTQYF
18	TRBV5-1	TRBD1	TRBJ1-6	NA	TGCGCCAGCAGCGGAGGGGACAGCCACAGCTCCTATAATTCACCCCTCCACTTT	CASSGGDSHSSYNSPLHF
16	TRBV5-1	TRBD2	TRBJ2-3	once	TGCGCCAGCAGCTGGACTAGCGGGGGGAACACAGATACGCAGTATTTT	CASSWTSGGNTDTQYF
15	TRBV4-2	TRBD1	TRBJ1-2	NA	TGTGCCAGCAGCCCCAAAGACAGGGGGGGAGATGGCTACACCTTC	CASSPKDRGGDGYTF
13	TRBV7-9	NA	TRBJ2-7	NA	TGTGCCAGCAGCTTAGGGGCGATATACGAGCAGTACTTC	CASSLGAIYEQYF
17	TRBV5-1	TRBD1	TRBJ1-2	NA	TGCGCCAGCAGCTTGCTTGGGACAGGGGAGACTAACTATGGCTACACCTTC	CASSLLGTGETNYGYTF
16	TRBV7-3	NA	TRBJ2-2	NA	TGTGCCAGCAACAATCTCGGAGAGGGGAGGCCCGGGGAGCTGTTTTTT	CASNNLGEGRPGELFF
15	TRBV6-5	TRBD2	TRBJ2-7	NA	TGTGCCAGCACCCTCTCCACTAGCGGGTCCTACGAGCAGTACTTC	CASTLSTSGSYEQYF
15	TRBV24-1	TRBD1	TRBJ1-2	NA	TGTGCCACCAGTGATCCTTCGACAGGGGTGTATGGCTACACCTTC	CATSDPSTGVYGYTF
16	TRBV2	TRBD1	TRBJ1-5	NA	TGTGCCAGCAGTGAACTGGACAGGGGGCTTGGACAGCCCCAGCATTTT	CASSELDRGLGQPQHF
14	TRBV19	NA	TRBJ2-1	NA	TGTGCCAGTAGTATAGAAGCAGGGCGAAATGAGCAGTTCTTC	CASSIEAGRNEQFF
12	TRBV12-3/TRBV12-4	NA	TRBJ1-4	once	TGTGCCAGCAGTAACAGTAATGAAAAACTGTTTTTT	CASSNSNEKLFF
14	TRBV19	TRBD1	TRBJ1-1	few	TGTGCCAGTAGTGTGACAGGGGGGGACACTGAAGCTTTCTTT	CASSVTGGDTEAFF
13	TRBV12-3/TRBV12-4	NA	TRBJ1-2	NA	TGTGCCAGCAGTTCCGGAGAGTTCTATGGCTACACCTTC	CASSSGEFYGYTF
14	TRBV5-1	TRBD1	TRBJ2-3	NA	TGCGCCAGCTACCGGGACAGGGAGGAGGGTACGCAGTATTTT	CASYRDREEGTQYF
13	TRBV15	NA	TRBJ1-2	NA	TGTGCCACCAGCAGAGATTCCGACAGGGGCTACACCTTC	CATSRDSDRGYTF
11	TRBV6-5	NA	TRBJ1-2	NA	TGTGCCAGCAGGGAGGGGAATGGCTACACCTTC	CASREGNGYTF
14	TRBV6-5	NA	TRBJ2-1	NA	TGTGCCAGCACCCCCGGTGGGCTATACAATGAGCAGTTCTTC	CASTPGGLYNEQFF
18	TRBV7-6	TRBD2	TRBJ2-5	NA	TGTGCCAGCAGCTTAGCTTCAGGGCAAGCGGGGGTACAAGAGACCCAGTACTTC	CASSLASGQAGVQETQYF
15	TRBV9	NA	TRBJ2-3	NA	TGTGCCAGCAGCGTAGCACCTTCCACAACAGATACGCAGTATTTT	CASSVAPSTTDTQYF
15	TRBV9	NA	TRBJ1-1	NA	TGTGCCAGCAGCGTAGCAGTGTCGATGAACACTGAAGCTTTCTTT	CASSVAVSMNTEAFF
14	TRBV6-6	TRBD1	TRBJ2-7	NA	TGTGCCAGCAGTTACTCGACTCAACAGGGGGTACAGTACTTC	CASSYSTQQGVQYF
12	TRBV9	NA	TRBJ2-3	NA	TGTGCCAGCAGCCCCCAAACAGATACGCAGTATTTT	CASSPQTDTQYF
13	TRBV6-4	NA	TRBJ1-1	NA	TGTGCCAGCAGTGAACAGGGTACCACTGAAGCTTTCTTT	CASSEQGTTEAFF
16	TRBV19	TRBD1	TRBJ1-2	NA	TGTGCCAGTAGTAACTTACCGGGACAGGGGGCTTCTGGCTACACCTTC	CASSNLPGQGASGYTF
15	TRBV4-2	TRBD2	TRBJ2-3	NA	TGTGCCAGCAGCCTGATAGCGGGAGCGGAGGATACGCAGTATTTT	CASSLIAGAEDTQYF
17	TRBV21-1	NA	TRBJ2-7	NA	TGTGCCAGCAGCAAACTCTTAGGCGGGGGATGCTCCTACGAGCAGTACTTC	CASSKLLGGGCSYEQYF
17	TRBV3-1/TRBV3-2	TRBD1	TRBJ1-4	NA	TGTGCCAGCAGCCAAGGCCAGGGGGAGTCCGGCGGGGAAAAACTGTTTTTT	CASSQGQGESGGEKLFF
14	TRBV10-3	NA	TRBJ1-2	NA	TGTGCCATCAGTGAGCGGACTGGGGAGGGGGGCTACACCTTC	CAISERTGEGGYTF
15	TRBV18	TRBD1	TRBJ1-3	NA	TGTGCCAGCTCACGTGACAGGGGGCTTGGAAACACCATATATTTT	CASSRDRGLGNTIYF
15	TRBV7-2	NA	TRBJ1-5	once	TGTGCCAGCAGCTTAGCCGTGGGGGGGTATCAGCCCCAGCATTTT	CASSLAVGGYQPQHF
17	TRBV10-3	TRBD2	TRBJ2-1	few	TGTGCCACCGGAGGACTAGCGGGCTCGTACTCCTACAATGAGCAGTTCTTC	CATGGLAGSYSYNEQFF
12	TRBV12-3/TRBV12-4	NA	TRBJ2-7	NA	TGTGCCAGCGGGCAGGGGATCCACGAGCAGTACTTC	CASGQGIHEQYF
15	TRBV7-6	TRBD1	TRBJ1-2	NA	TGTGCCAGCAGCTCGCAAACGGGACAGTTCTATGGCTACACCTTC	CASSSQTGQFYGYTF
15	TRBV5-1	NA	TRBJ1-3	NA	TGCGCCAGCAGCTTGGAGGGAGAGGCTGGAAACACCATATATTTT	CASSLEGEAGNTIYF
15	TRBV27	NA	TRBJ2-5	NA	TGTGCCAGCAGTTTGCTAGCGCGGACCCAAGAGACCCAGTACTTC	CASSLLARTQETQYF
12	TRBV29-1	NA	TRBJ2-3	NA	TGCAGCGTTGCAGTTCCGACAGATACGCAGTATTTT	CSVAVPTDTQYF
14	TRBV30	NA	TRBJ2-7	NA	TGTGCCTGGACCAAAATGGGCAGGGGTGGGGAGCAGTACTTC	CAWTKMGRGGEQYF
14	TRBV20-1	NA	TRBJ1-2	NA	TGCAGTGCTAGTCCACCAGGGGCCGTCTATGGCTACACCTTC	CSASPPGAVYGYTF
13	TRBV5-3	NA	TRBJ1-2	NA	TGTGCCAGAAGCTTGGGAGTTGCCTATGGCTACACCTTC	CARSLGVAYGYTF
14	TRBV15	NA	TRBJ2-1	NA	TGTGCCACCAGCCCAATACTAACAGGAGAGGAGCAGTTCTTC	CATSPILTGEEQFF
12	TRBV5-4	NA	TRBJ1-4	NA	TGTGCCAGCAGCCCCGGAGGTGAAAAACTGTTTTTT	CASSPGGEKLFF
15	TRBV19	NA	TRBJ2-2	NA	TGTGCCAGTAGTATAGGAGGCTCTGGCACCGGGGAGCTGTTTTTT	CASSIGGSGTGELFF
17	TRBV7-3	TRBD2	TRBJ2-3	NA	TGTGCCAGCAGCCCTGCCGGACTAGCGAGATACACAGATACGCAGTATTTT	CASSPAGLARYTDTQYF
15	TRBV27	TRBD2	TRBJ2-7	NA	TGTGCCAGCAGTTTAAGGGGCGGGAGGGCTTTCGAGCAGTACTTC	CASSLRGGRAFEQYF
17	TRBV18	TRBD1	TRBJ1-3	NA	TGTGCCAGCTCACCCAACAAAGGGGGCCTCTCTGGAAACACCATATATTTT	CASSPNKGGLSGNTIYF